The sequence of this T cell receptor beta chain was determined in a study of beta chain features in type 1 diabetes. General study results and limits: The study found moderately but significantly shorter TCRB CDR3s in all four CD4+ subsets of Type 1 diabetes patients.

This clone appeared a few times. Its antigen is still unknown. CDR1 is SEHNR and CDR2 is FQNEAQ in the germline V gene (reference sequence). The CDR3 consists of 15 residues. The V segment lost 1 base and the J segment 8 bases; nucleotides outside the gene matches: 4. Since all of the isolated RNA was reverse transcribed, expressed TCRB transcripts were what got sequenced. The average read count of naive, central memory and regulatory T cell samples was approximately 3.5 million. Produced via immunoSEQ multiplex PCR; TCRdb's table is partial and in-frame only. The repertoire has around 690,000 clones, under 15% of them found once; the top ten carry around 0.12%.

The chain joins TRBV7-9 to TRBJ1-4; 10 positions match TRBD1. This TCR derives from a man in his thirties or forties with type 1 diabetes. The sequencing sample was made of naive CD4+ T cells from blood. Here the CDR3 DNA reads TGTGCCAGCAGCTTAGAAGGGACAGGGGTCGAAAAACTGTTTTTT. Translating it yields CASSLEGTGVEKLFF.